This T cell receptor (beta chain) is from a study of cytotoxic CD8 clonotypes in ibrutinib-treated CLL. Study results and caveats: Relative to age-matched healthy donors, clonality at baseline was higher, and it tracked circulating CD8+ T-cell counts.

V gave up 5 bases and J gave up 2 bases, with 13 bases separating them. From germline, CDR1 is SGHAT and CDR2 FQDESV (reference sequence). The CDR3 is 14 residues long. On this clone itself: Its antigen is still unknown.

Data came from immunoSEQ multiplex PCR; TCRdb stores just in-frame clones and leaves some out. The sample has 150,000 or so clones, approximately 80% seen once. This sequence was found in a human donor with chronic lymphocytic leukemia. The sample here was PBMCs, taken after 12 months of ibrutinib treatment. The chain carries TRBV11-1 and TRBJ2-7; weak D call: TRBD1 (6 bases). CDR3 sequence (DNA): TGTGCCAGCAGCCCCCAAAAGGGGGCCTACGAGCAGTACTTC. Its translation is CASSPQKGAYEQYF.